Below are 19 T cell receptor beta chains sequenced from a single sample in a study of blood T cell repertoires in COVID-19. The assay was immunoSEQ multiplex PCR, and TCRdb's table has in-frame clones only and misses some. The sample includes fewer than 400,000 clones, around nine tenths seen only once; the top ten take roughly 9.4%. Sequencing was done on a sample of PBMCs or T cells enriched from blood (not recorded which). The receptors come from a woman in her fifties or sixties who had recovered from COVID-19.

The CDR3 nucleotides are TGTGCCAGCAGCCAAGAAAAGGCGATCCCGGGACTAGCGGGCTCACAAGAGACCCAGTACTTC. Amino acids: CASSQEKAIPGLAGSQETQYF. The rearrangement uses TRBV3-1 (or the pseudogene TRBV3-2) and TRBJ2-5, with 12 positions matching TRBD2. The J segment lost 2 bases and the V segment lost 0 bases, leaving 16 bases of the junction unmatched. CDR3 length equals 21 residues. CDR1 and CDR2 from the germline V gene are LGHDT and YNNKEL (reference sequence).

The chain is built from TRBV12-5 and TRBJ1-1; 7 bases match TRBD1. Germline CDR1 is LGHNT and CDR2 is FRNRAP. Unmatched junction bases numbered 6, after V lost 6 bases and J lost 5 bases. The CDR3 consists of 13 residues. CDR3 sequence reads: CASGQDRVTEAFF. The CDR3 DNA is TGTGCTAGTGGCCAAGACAGGGTTACTGAAGCTTTCTTT.

CDR3: CASSIGDFGELFF. CDR3 bases: TGTGCCAGTAGTATCGGTGATTTCGGGGAGCTGTTTTTT. The chain couples TRBV19 to TRBJ2-2; D is uncertain. The CDR3 is made up of 13 amino acids. Germline lookup yields CDR1 LNHDA and CDR2 SQIVND (reference sequence). Trimming shortened V by 3 bases and J by 7 bases, and 9 bases separated the two germline ends.

This clone has only a few counts. The chain combines TRBV5-6 with TRBJ1-6, with 7 bases identical to TRBD1. This CDR3 spans 15 amino acids. Germline V gene sequence: CDR1 SGHDT, CDR2 YYEEEE. V lost 2 bases, J lost 6 bases, and 5 bases stayed unmatched. For the CDR3, the DNA is TGTGCCAGCAGCTTAGGGTGGGACAGTAATTCACCCCTCCACTTT. Its translation is CASSLGWDSNSPLHF.

The chain couples TRBV5-1 to TRBJ1-2, with 9 nucleotides matching TRBD1. The CDR3 contains 16 residues. Per the germline V gene, CDR1 is SGHRS and CDR2 is YFSETQ. V lost 6 bases, J lost 2 bases, and 11 bases stayed unmatched. CDR3 in DNA: TGCGCCAGCACCCGGGACAGGGCCACGACGAACTATGGCTACACCTTC. Residues: CASTRDRATTNYGYTF.

This chain joins TRBV30 and TRBJ2-7; the D gene is possibly TRBD2 (5 bases). CDR1 is GTSNPN, CDR2 SVGIG, per germline (reference sequence). The CDR3 is 16 residues long. V was shortened by 0 bases and J by 7 bases, with 22 bases between the two germline ends. The CDR3 DNA follows: TGTGCCTGGAGTGTCGACGAGTCGGGCAGACTACGAGAGCAGTACTTC. Translation gives CAWSVDESGRLREQYF.

The gene calls are TRBV6-5 and TRBJ2-2, with TRBD1 matching 8 bases. Germline CDR1 MNHEY, CDR2 SVGAGI. With V trimmed by 5 bases and J by 3 bases, 5 bases remained unmatched. The CDR3 is made up of 15 amino acids. The DNA for the CDR3 is TGTGCCAGCAGTCGCGACAGGGGATACACCGGGGAGCTGTTTTTT. Translation: CASSRDRGYTGELFF.

The chain's CDR3 is CSVVGTSGGFYLTDTQYF. CDR3 coding DNA: TGCAGCGTTGTAGGGACTAGCGGGGGGTTTTATTTGACAGATACGCAGTATTTT. The chain couples TRBV29-1 to TRBJ2-3; 15 positions match TRBD2. CDR3 length: 18 residues. The germline CDR1 and CDR2 sequences are SQVTM and ANQGSEA. Trimming took 4 bases from V and 3 from J; bases not matched to a gene: 11.

The chain recombines TRBV7-9 with TRBJ2-5; 12 nucleotides match TRBD1. This CDR3 region has 16 residues. From germline, CDR1 is SEHNR and CDR2 FQNEAQ (reference sequence). The V segment lost 4 bases and the J segment 2 bases; nucleotides outside the gene matches: 5. The CDR3 nucleotides are TGTGCCAGCAGCTGGGGACAGGGGGCTCCTCAAGAGACCCAGTACTTC. Residues: CASSWGQGAPQETQYF.

V is TRBV27 and J is TRBJ1-4; 8 bases agree with TRBD1. Germline assignment: CDR1 MNHEY and CDR2 SMNVEV (reference sequence). CDR3 size: 14 residues. V gave up 6 bases and J gave up 4 bases; unmatched junction bases: 4. This CDR3 reads CASRQGAGNEKLFF. The CDR3 DNA is TGTGCCAGCAGGCAGGGGGCGGGTAATGAAAAACTGTTTTTT.

This chain joins TRBV5-1 and TRBJ2-7; 10 positions agree with TRBD1. This CDR3 has 15 residues. The ends lost 0 bases at V and 3 bases at J; junction bases unmatched: 3. Germline V gene lookup returns CDR1 SGHRS and CDR2 YFSETQ. CDR3 protein: CASSLGGTGVYEQYF. The CDR3 DNA is TGCGCCAGCAGCTTGGGCGGGACAGGGGTCTACGAGCAGTACTTC. The full variable domain, in which reference TRBV5-1 and TRBJ2-7 provide the parts outside the CDR3, is KAGVTQTPRYLIKTRGQQVTLSCSPISGHRSVSWYQQTPGQGLQFLFEYFSETQRNKGNFPGRFSGRQFSNSRSEMNVSTLELGDSALYLCASSLGGTGVYEQYFGPGTRLTVT.

The V gene is TRBV12-3 or TRBV12-4, the J gene TRBJ1-2, with D perhaps TRBD1 (5 bases). The CDR3 is 13 residues long. V gave up 3 bases and J gave up 3 bases, with 8 bases separating them. CDR3 in amino acids: CASSFDRDYGYTF. Here the CDR3 DNA reads TGTGCCAGCAGTTTCGACAGAGACTATGGCTACACCTTC.

With regard to this clone: Other DNA variants within this sample encode the same CDR3. The chain uses TRBV7-2 and TRBJ1-1; D remains unclear. The CDR3 contains 13 residues. The germline V gene has CDR1 SGHTA and CDR2 FQGNSA. Trimming removed 1 base from V and 1 base from J, with 4 bases in between. CDR3 amino acids: CASSLGANTEAFF. The CDR3, as DNA: TGTGCCAGCAGCTTAGGAGCGAACACTGAAGCTTTCTTT.

This clone was recorded only once. The gene calls are TRBV15 and TRBJ1-4; D not certain. Looked up from germline, CDR1 is LNHNV and CDR2 is YYDKDF (reference sequence). Trimming stripped 0 bases from V and 1 base from J, with 9 bases between. This CDR3 comprises 16 residues. The CDR3 is CATSRDYRGTNEKLFF. Written as DNA, the CDR3 is TGTGCCACCAGCAGAGATTATCGGGGAACTAATGAAAAACTGTTTTTT.

This chain links TRBV3-1 (or the pseudogene TRBV3-2) with TRBJ1-6; 9 bases line up with TRBD1. Germline V lookup: CDR1 LGHDT, CDR2 YNNKEL (reference sequence). This CDR3 has 15 amino acids. After removal of 3 bases from V and 9 bases from J, the junction contained 6 bases not matched to a gene. The CDR3, as DNA: TGTGCCAGCAGCCAGACCGGGACAGGGACTTCACCCCTCCACTTT. Protein product: CASSQTGTGTSPLHF.

The table lists this clone with a few counts. The chain employs TRBV28 and TRBJ1-2; D may be TRBD1 (6 bases). CDR3 length: 15 amino acids. The V and J ends lost 1 base and 5 bases respectively, with 14 bases between them. Germline V lookup: CDR1 MDHEN, CDR2 SYDVKM. This chain's CDR3 is CASSLSPTGSYGYTF. CDR3 coding DNA: TGTGCCAGCAGTTTATCCCCAACAGGGTCTTATGGCTACACCTTC.

This chain links TRBV7-9 with TRBJ1-5; D not resolved. V shed 6 bases and J shed 5 bases, with 17 bases lying between them. The CDR3 consists of 15 residues. The germline V gene encodes CDR1 SEHNR and CDR2 FQNEAQ (reference sequence). CDR3: CASSPGPGLDQPQHF. The CDR3 DNA is TGTGCCAGCAGTCCCGGCCCAGGATTGGATCAGCCCCAGCATTTT.

V gene TRBV6-5 combines with J gene TRBJ2-1; 7 bases are shared with TRBD2. The CDR3 totals 12 residues. Germline trimming cut 6 bases from V and 8 bases from J; bases unmatched to any gene: 4. CDR1 and CDR2 from the germline V gene are MNHEY and SVGAGI. The CDR3 spells CASSLGGDEQFF. The CDR3 bases are TGTGCCAGCAGCCTTGGGGGGGATGAGCAGTTCTTC.

V usage is TRBV12-3 or TRBV12-4 and J usage is TRBJ1-1, with 7 nucleotides matching TRBD1. This CDR3 is 13 amino acids long. Trimming at V came to 6 bases and at J to 10 bases, leaving 11 bases not matched to a gene. The CDR3 is CASSAQRQGGAFF. The CDR3 DNA is TGTGCCAGCAGCGCTCAGCGACAGGGTGGAGCTTTCTTT.